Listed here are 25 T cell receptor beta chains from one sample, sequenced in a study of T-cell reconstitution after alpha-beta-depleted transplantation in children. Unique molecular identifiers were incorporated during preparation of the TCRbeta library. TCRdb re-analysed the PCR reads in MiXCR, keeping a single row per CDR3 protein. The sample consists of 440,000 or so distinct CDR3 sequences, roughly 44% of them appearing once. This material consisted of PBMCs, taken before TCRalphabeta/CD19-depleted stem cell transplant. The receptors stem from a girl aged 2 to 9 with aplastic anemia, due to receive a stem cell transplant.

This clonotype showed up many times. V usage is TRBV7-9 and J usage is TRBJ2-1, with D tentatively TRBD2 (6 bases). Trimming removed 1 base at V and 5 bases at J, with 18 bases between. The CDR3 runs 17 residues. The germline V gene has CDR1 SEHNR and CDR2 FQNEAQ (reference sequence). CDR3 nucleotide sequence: TGTGCCAGCAGCTTAGTTAATTCGGGAGCGGCCGACAATGAGCAGTTCTTC. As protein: CASSLVNSGAADNEQFF.

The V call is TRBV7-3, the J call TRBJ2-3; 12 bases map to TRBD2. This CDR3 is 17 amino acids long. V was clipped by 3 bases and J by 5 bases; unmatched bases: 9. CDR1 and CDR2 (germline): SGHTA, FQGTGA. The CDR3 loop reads CASSLTSGLAGGDTQYF. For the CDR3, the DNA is TGTGCCAGCAGCTTGACCTCGGGACTAGCGGGTGGAGATACGCAGTATTTT.

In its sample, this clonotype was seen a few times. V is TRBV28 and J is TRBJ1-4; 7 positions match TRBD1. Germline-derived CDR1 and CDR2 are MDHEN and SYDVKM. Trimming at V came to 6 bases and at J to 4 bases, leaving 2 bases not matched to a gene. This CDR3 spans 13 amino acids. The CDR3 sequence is CASRRQGNEKLFF. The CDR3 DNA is TGTGCCAGCAGACGACAGGGTAATGAAAAACTGTTTTTT.

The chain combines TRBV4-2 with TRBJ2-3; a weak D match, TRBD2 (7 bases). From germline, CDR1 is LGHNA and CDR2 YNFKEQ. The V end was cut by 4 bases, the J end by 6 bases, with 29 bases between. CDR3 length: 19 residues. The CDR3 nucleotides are TGTGCCAGCAGCCTAACCTTTCCAAGCACGGGGGGCGCAGGGGATACGCAGTATTTT. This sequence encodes CASSLTFPSTGGAGDTQYF.

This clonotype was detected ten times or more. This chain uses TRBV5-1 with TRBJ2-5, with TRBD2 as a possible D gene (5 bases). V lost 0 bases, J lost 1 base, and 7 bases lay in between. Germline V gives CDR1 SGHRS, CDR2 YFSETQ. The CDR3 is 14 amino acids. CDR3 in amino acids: CASSLGGFQETQYF. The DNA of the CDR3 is TGCGCCAGCAGCTTGGGAGGGTTCCAAGAGACCCAGTACTTC.

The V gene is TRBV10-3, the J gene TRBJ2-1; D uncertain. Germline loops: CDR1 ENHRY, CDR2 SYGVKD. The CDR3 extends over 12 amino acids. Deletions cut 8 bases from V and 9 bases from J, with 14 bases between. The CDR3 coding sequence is TGTGCCATCGCCAGTGTGGGAAGTGAGCAGTTCTTC. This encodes CAIASVGSEQFF.

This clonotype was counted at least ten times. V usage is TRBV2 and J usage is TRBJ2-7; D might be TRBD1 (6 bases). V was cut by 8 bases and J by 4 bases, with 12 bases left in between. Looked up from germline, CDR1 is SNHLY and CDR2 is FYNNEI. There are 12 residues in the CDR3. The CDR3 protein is CASDGTGYEQYF. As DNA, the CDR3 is TGTGCCAGCGATGGAACAGGGTACGAGCAGTACTTC.

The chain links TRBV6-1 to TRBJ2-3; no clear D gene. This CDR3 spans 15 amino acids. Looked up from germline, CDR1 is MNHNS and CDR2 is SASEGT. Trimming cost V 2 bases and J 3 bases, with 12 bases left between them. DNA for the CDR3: TGTGCCAGCAGTGAATATCTACGCCTGACAGATACGCAGTATTTT. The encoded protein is CASSEYLRLTDTQYF.

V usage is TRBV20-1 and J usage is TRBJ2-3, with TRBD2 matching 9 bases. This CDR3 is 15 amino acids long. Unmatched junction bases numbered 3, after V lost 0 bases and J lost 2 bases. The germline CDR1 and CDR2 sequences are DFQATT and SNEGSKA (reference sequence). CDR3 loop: CSARDGTSLTDTQYF. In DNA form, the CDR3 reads TGCAGTGCTAGAGATGGGACTAGCCTCACAGATACGCAGTATTTT.

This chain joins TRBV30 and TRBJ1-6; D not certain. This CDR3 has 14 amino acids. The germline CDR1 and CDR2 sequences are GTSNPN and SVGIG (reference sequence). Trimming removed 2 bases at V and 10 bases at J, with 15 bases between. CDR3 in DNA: TGTGCCTGGAGTTTTACGGGATCTGGCTCACCCCTCCACTTT. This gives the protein CAWSFTGSGSPLHF.

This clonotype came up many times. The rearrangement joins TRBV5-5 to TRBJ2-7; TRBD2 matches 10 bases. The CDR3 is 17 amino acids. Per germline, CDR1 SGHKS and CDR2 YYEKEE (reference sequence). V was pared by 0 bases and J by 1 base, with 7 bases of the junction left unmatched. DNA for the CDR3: TGTGCCAGCAGCTTGGCTCTCACTAGCGGGGTTTCCTACGAGCAGTACTTC. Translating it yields CASSLALTSGVSYEQYF. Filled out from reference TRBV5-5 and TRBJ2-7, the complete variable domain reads DAGVTQSPTHLIKTRGQQVTLRCSPISGHKSVSWYQQVLGQGPQFIFQYYEKEERGRGNFPDRFSARQFPNYSSELNVNALLLGDSALYLCASSLALTSGVSYEQYFGPGTRLTVT.

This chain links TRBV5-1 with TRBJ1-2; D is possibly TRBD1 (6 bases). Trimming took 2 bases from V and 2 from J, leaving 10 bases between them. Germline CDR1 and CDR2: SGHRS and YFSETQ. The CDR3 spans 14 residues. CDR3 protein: CASSFRTANYGYTF. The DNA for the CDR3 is TGCGCCAGCAGCTTCCGGACAGCGAACTATGGCTACACCTTC.

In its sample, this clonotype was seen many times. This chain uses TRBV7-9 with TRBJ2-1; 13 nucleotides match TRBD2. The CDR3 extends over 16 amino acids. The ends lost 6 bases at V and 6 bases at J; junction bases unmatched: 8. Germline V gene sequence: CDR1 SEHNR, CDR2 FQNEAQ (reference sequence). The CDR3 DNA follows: TGTGCCAGCAGTCGAGGACTAGCGGGAGATGGCAATGAGCAGTTCTTC. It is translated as CASSRGLAGDGNEQFF.

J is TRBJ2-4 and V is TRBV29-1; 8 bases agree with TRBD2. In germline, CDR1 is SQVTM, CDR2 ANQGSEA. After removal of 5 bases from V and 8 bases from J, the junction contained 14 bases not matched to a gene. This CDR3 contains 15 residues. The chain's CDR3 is CSVSAGGRLGDIQYF. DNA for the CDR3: TGCAGCGTTAGTGCGGGAGGACGGCTTGGGGACATTCAGTACTTC.

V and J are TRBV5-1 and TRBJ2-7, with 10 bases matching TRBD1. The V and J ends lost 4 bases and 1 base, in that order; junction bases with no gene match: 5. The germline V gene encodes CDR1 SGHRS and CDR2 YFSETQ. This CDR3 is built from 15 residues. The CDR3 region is CASSTGTGASYEQYF. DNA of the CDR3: TGCGCCAGCAGCACTGGGACAGGGGCTTCCTACGAGCAGTACTTC.

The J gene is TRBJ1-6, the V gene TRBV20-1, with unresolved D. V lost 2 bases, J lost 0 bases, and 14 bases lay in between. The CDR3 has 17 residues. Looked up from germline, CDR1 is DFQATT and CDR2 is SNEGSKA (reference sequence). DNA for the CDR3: TGCAGTGCTAGAAACTCTTACTTGAGCTCCTATAATTCACCCCTCCACTTT. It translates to CSARNSYLSSYNSPLHF.

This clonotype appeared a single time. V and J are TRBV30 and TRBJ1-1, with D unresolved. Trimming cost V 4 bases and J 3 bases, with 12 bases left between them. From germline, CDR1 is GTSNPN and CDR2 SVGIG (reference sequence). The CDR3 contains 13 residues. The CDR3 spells CAWTTGVDTEAFF. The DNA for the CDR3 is TGTGCCTGGACCACCGGGGTCGACACTGAAGCTTTCTTT. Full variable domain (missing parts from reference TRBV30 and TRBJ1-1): SQTIHQWPATLVQPVGSPLSLECTVEGTSNPNLYWYRQAAGRGLQLLFYSVGIGQISSEVPQNLSASRPQDRQFILSSKKLLLSDSGFYLCAWTTGVDTEAFFGQGTRLTVV.

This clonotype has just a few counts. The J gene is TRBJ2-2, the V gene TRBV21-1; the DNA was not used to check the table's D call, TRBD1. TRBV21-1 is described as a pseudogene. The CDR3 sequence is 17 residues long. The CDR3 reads CASSTASGGLGTGELFF. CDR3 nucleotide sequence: TGTGCCAGCAGCACCGCTTCAGGGGGCTTGGGCACCGGGGAGCTGTTTTTT.

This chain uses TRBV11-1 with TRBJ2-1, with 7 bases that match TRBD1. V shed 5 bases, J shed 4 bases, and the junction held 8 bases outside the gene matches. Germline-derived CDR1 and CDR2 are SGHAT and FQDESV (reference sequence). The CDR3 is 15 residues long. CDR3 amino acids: CASSLRPGQYNEQFF. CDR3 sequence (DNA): TGTGCCAGCAGCCTCAGACCGGGACAGTACAATGAGCAGTTCTTC.

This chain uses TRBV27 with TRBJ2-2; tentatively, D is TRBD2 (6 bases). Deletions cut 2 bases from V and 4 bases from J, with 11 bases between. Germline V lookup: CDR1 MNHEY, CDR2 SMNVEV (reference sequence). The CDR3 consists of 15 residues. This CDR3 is CASSLPPAGTGELFF. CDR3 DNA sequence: TGTGCCAGCAGTTTACCCCCAGCGGGCACCGGGGAGCTGTTTTTT.

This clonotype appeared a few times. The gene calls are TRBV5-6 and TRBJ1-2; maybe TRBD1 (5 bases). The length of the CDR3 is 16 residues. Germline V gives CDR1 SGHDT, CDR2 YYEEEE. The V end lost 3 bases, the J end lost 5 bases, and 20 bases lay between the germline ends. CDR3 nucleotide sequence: TGTGCCAGCAGCTCCCACCAGACTCCGGGACGGTATGGCTACACCTTC. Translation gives CASSSHQTPGRYGYTF.

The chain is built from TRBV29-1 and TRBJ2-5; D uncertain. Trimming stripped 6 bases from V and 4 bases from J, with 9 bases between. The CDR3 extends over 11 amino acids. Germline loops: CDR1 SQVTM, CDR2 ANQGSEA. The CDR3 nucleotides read TGCAGCGTACTGTATGGAGAGACCCAGTACTTC. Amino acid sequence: CSVLYGETQYF.

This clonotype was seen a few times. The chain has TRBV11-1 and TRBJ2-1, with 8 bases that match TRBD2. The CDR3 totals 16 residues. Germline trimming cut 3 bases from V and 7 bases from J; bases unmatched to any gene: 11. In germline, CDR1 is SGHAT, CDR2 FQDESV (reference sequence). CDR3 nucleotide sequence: TGTGCCAGCAGCTTTCTCACCAGCGGGAGCAGTAATGAGCAGTTCTTC. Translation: CASSFLTSGSSNEQFF.

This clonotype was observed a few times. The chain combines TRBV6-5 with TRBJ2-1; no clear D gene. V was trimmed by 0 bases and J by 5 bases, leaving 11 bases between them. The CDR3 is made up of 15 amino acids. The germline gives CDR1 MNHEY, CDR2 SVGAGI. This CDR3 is CASSYSRRGHNEQFF. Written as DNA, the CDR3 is TGTGCCAGCAGTTACTCGAGACGCGGTCACAATGAGCAGTTCTTC.

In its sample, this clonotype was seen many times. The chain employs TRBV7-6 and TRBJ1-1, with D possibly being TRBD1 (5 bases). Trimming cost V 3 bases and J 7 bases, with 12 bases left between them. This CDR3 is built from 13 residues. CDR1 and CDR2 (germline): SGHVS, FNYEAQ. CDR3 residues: CASSFRGMREAFF. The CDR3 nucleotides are TGTGCCAGCAGCTTTCGGGGGATGCGTGAAGCTTTCTTT. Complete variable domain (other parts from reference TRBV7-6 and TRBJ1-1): GAGVSQSPRYKVTKRGQDVALRCDPISGHVSLYWYRQALGQGPEFLTYFNYEAQQDKSGLPNDRFSAERPEGSISTLTIQRTEQRDSAMYRCASSFRGMREAFFGQGTRLTVV.